This entry features one TCR beta chain sequence. Its antigen has not been determined. No qualities accompany the bases; no much larger clone lies one base away. This record comes from a study of blood T cell repertoires in COVID-19 (dated by TCRdb to between 2020 and 2021). Concerning the study at large: Collaborator samples came from the United States, Italy and Spain and covered acute and convalescent phases of COVID-19. The prospective study material was composed of cDNA or gDNA derived from T cells, B-cell-depleted T cells, or PBMCs. Subjects who had been exposed to COVID-19, were actively infected with it, or had recovered from it provided the deeply sampled blood TCRbeta repertoires that made up the dataset. The repertoires were released in a freely available public database intended as a resource for research on the immune response to SARS-CoV-2. The samples were drawn from the first 160 participants of the ongoing ImmuneRACE study and from under 1,500 subjects provided by 6 global collaborators. Sample metadata almost always included a de-identified subject ID, COVID-19 status, age in years and sex. Where available, HLA class I and class II types were obtained from metadata supplied by the sample provider rather than from assay-based typing.

Deletion took 2 bases off V and 3 bases off J, with a span of 7 bases between the germline ends. Spanning cysteine to phenylalanine, the CDR3 consists of 13 amino acids. Only the CDR3 part of the read is kept: 39 bases, read in frame from the first base. Based on the germline V gene, the CDR1 and CDR2 sequences are SGHRS and YFSETQ. TCRbeta CDR3 regions were amplified from genomic DNA by means of the immunoSEQ Assay, a bias-controlled multiplex PCR. Processing in the source paper ran as follows. Within the assay, amplification of reference gene primers was used to estimate how many nucleated cells each sample contained. To quantify the absolute abundance of each unique TCRbeta CDR3 rearrangement, sequence reads were collapsed and filtered. For each sample, productive Simpson clonality was calculated by taking the square root of Simpson's diversity index across productive rearrangements. This immuneACCESS table, as held by TCRdb, lists in-frame sequences with V and J called but not all clones. Of the missing ones, under half trace to an unresolved V gene in checked studies; the others have no known cause. That table is the source of V, J and clone size, and D and trimming were worked out from the DNA. This sample gives 100,000 to 120,000 clones in total; around 76% of them show up just once. Approximately 19% of the sample rests with the top ten.

Points the paper makes about the study in general: How much clinical and demographic metadata was included differed by source and by participant, and the metadata was provided uncurated.

Whole blood was collected in K2EDTA tubes by collaborating institutions according to the institutions' own protocols. For TCRbeta analysis, collaborators shipped samples as frozen whole blood, isolated PBMCs, or DNA extracted from either of those sample types. This chain joins TRBV5-1 to TRBJ2-3, with no D gene named confidently. This clonotype was obtained from a woman in her 70s with acute or convalescent COVID-19. Source material: peripheral blood. The CDR3 region reads CASSFPETDTQYF. The bases read TGCGCCAGCAGCTTTCCTGAGACAGATACGCAGTATTTT.